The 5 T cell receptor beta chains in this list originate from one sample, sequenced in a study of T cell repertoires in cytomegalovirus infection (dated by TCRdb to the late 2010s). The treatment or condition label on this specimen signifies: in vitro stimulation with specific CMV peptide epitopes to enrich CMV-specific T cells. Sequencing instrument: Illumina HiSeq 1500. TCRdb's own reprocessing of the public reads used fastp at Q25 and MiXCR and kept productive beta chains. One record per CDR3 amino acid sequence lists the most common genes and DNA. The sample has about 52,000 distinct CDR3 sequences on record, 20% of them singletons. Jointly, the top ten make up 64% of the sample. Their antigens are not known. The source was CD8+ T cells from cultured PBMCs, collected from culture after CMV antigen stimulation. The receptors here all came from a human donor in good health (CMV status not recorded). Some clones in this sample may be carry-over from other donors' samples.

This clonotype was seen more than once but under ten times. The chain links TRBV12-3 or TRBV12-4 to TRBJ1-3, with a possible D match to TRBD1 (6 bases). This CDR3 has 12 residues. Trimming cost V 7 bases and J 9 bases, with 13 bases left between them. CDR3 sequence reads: CASKSGASTIYF. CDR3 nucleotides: TGTGCCAGCAAGTCGGGGGCCAGCACCATATATTTT.

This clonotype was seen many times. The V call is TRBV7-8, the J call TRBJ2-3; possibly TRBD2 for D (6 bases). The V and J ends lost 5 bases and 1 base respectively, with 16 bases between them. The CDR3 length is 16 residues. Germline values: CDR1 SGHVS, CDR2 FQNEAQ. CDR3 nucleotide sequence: TGTGCCAGCAGCCCTGGACAAAGCGGGCGCACAGATACGCAGTATTTT. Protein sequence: CASSPGQSGRTDTQYF.

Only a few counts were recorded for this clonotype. In DNA form, the CDR3 reads TGCGCCAGCAGCTTACTGCAGGGGGGTTTGAACACTGAAGCTTTCTTT. This sequence encodes CASSLLQGGLNTEAFF. This chain uses TRBV5-1 with TRBJ1-1; the match to TRBD1 covers 7 bases. Germline V gene data show CDR1 as SGHRS and CDR2 as YFSETQ. After removal of 2 bases from V and 0 bases from J, the junction contained 7 bases not matched to a gene. This CDR3 is 16 amino acids long.

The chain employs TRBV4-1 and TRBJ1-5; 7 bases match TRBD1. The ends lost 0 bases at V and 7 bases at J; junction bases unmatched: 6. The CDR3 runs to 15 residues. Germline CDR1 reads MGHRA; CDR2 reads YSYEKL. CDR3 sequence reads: CASSQDFQGGQPQHF. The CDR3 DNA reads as TGCGCCAGCAGCCAAGATTTCCAGGGGGGGCAGCCCCAGCATTTT.

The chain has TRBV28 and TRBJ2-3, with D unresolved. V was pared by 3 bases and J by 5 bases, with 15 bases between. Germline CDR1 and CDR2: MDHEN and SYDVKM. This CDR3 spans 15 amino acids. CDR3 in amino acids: CASSLVKWAGDTQYF. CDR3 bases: TGTGCCAGCAGTTTGGTAAAGTGGGCAGGAGATACGCAGTATTTT.